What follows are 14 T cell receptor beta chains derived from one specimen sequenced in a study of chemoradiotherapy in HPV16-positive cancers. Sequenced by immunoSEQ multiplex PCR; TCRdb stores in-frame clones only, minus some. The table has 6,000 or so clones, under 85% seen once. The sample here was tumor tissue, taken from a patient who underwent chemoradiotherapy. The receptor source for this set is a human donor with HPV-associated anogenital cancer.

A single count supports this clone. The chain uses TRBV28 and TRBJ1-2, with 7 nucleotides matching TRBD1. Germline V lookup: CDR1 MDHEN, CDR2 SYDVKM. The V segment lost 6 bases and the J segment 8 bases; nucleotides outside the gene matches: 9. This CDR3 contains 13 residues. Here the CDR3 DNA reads TGTGCCAGCAGCCCTACAGGGGCGAGAGGCTACACCTTC. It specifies CASSPTGARGYTF.

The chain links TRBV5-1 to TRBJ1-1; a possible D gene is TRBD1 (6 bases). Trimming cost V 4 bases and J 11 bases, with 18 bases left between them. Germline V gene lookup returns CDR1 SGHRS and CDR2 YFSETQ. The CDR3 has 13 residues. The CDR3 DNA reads TGCGCCAGCAGCCTAGGCGACAGGAGGAGGGCTTTCTTT. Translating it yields CASSLGDRRRAFF.

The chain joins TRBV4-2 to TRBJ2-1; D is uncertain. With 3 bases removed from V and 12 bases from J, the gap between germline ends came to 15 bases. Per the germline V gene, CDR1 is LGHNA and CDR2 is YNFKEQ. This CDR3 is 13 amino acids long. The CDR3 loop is CASSQDLPSRQFF. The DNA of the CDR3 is TGTGCCAGCAGCCAGGATCTCCCCTCCCGGCAGTTCTTC.

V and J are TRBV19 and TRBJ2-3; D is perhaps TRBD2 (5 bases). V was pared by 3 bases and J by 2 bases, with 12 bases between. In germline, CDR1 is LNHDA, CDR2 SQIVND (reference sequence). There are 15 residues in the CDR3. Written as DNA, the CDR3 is TGTGCCAGTAGTATTGGGAGCGCATTCACAGATACGCAGTATTTT. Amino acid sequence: CASSIGSAFTDTQYF. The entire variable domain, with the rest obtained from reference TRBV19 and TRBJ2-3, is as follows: DGGITQSPKYLFRKEGQNVTLSCEQNLNHDAMYWYRQDPGQGLRLIYYSQIVNDFQKGDIAEGYSVSREKKESFPLTVTSAQKNPTAFYLCASSIGSAFTDTQYFGPGTRLTVL.

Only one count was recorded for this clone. The CDR3 protein is CASSSDSGEQYF. The CDR3 region has the DNA TGTGCCAGCAGTTCCGACAGCGGCGAGCAGTACTTC. The rearrangement uses TRBV5-8 and TRBJ2-7; D is perhaps TRBD1 or TRBD2 (5 bases each). Germline assignment: CDR1 SGHTS and CDR2 YDEGEE. The CDR3 runs to 12 residues. Trimming left V 5 bases short and J 6 bases short, with 12 bases between.

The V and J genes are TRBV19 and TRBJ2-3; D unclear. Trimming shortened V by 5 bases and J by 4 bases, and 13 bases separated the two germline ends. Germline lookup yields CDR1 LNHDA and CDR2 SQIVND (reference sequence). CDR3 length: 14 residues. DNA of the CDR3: TGTGCCAGTAGTTACCCCTCGCGGCCAGATACGCAGTATTTT. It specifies CASSYPSRPDTQYF. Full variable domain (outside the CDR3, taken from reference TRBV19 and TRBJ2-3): DGGITQSPKYLFRKEGQNVTLSCEQNLNHDAMYWYRQDPGQGLRLIYYSQIVNDFQKGDIAEGYSVSREKKESFPLTVTSAQKNPTAFYLCASSYPSRPDTQYFGPGTRLTVL.

The CDR3 region has the DNA TGCGCCAGCAGCTTGGAAGGCATCGGCACCGGGGAGCTGTTTTTT. This gives the protein CASSLEGIGTGELFF. This chain links TRBV5-1 with TRBJ2-2, with D unclear. Germline lookup yields CDR1 SGHRS and CDR2 YFSETQ. V was pared by 0 bases and J by 4 bases, with 10 bases between. The CDR3 totals 15 residues.

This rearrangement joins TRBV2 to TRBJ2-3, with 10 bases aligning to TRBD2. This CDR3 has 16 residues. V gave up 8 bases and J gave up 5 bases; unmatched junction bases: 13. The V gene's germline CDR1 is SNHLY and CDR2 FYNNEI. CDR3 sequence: CASSMRLAGAGDTQYF. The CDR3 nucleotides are TGTGCCAGCTCCATGAGGCTAGCGGGGGCTGGAGATACGCAGTATTTT.

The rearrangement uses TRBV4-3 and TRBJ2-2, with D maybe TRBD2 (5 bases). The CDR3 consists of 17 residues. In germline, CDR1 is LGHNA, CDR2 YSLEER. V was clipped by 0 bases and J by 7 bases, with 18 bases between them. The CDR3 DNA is TGCGCCAGCAGCCAAGATCGTGGGAGCCCCGGGCACGGGGAGCTGTTTTTT. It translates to CASSQDRGSPGHGELFF.

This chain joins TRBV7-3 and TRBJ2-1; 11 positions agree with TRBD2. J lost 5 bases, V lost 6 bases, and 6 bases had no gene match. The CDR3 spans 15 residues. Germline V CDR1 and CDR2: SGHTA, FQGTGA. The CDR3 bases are TGTGCCAGCAGTCAGCTAGCGGGGGGTAACAATGAGCAGTTCTTC. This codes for CASSQLAGGNNEQFF.

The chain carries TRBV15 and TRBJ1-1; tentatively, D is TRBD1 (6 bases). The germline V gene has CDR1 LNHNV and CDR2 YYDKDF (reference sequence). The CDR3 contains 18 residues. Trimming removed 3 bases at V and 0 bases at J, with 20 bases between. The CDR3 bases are TGTGCCACCAGCAGTATAACAGGGAGCTGGGATGTGAACACTGAAGCTTTCTTT. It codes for CATSSITGSWDVNTEAFF. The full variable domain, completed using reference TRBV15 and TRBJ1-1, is DAMVIQNPRYQVTQFGKPVTLSCSQTLNHNVMYWYQQKSSQAPKLLFHYYDKDFNNEADTPDNFQSRRPNTSFCFLDIRSPGLGDTAMYLCATSSITGSWDVNTEAFFGQGTRLTVV.

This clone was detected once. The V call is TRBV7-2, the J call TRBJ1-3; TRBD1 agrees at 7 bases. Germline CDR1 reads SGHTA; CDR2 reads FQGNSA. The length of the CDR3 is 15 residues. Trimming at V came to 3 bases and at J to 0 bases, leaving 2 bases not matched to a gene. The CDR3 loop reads CASSLQGDSGNTIYF. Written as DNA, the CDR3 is TGTGCCAGCAGCTTGCAGGGGGACTCTGGAAACACCATATATTTT.

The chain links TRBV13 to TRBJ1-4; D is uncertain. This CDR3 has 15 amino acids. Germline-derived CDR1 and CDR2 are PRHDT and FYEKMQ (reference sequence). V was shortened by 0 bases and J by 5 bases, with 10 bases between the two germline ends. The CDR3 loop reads CASSLGASGNEKLFF. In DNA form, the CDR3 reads TGTGCCAGCAGCTTAGGAGCTTCGGGGAATGAAAAACTGTTTTTT.

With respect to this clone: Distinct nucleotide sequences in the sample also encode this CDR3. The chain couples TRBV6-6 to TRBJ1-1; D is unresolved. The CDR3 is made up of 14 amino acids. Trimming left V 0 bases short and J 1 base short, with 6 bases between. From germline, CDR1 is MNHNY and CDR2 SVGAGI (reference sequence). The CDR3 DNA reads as TGTGCCAGCAGTTACTCGACCGCGAACACTGAAGCTTTCTTT. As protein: CASSYSTANTEAFF.